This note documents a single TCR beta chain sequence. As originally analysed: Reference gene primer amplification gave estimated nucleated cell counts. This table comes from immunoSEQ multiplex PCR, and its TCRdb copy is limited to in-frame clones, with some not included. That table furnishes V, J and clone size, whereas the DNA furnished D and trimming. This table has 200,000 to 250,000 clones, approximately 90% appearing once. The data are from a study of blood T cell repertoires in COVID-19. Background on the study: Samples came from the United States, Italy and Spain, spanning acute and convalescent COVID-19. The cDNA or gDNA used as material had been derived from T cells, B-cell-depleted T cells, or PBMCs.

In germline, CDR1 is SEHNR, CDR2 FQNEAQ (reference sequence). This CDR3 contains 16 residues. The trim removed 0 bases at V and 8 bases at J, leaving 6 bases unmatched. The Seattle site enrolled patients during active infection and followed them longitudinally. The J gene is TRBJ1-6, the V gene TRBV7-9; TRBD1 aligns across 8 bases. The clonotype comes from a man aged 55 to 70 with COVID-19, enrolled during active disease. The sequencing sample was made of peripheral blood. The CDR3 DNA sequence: TGTGCCAGCAGCTTAGCGGGGGGCAGGGGGCATTCACCCCTCCACTTT. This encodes CASSLAGGRGHSPLHF.